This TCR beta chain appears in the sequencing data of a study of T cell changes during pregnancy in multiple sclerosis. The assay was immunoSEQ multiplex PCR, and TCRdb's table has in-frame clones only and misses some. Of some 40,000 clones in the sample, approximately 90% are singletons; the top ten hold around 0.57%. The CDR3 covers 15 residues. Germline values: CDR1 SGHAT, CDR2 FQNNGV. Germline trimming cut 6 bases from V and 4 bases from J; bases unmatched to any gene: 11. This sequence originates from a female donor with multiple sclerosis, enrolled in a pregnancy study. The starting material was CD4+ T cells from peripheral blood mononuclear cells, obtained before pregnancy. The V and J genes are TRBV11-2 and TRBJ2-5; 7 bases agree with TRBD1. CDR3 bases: TGTGCCAGCAGACCAAGCTACAGGGGCGTAGAGACCCAGTACTTC. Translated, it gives CASRPSYRGVETQYF. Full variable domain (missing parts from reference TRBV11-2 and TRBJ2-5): EAGVAQSPRYKIIEKRQSVAFWCNPISGHATLYWYQQILGQGPKLLIQFQNNGVVDDSQLPKDRFSAERLKGVDSTLKIQPAKLEDSAVYLCASRPSYRGVETQYFGPGTRLLVL.